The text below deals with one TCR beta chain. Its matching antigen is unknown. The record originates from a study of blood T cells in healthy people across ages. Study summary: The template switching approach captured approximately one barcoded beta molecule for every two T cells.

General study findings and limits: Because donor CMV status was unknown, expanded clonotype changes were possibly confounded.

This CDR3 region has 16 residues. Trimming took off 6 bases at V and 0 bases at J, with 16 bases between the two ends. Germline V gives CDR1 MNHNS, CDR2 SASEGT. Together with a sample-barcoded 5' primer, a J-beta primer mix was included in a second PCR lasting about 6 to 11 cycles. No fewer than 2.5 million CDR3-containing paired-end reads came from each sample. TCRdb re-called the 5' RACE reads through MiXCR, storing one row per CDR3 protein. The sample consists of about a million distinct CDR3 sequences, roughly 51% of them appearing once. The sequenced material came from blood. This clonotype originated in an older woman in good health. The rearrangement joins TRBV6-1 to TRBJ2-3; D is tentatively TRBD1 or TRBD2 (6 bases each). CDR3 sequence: CASSHQGTPSTDTQYF. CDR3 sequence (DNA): TGTGCCAGCAGCCATCAGGGGACTCCTAGCACAGATACGCAGTATTTT.